The clone carrying this TCR beta chain was seen more than once but under ten times. CDR1 is SGHDT, CDR2 YYEEEE, per germline. V dropped 4 bases and J dropped 9; count of bases not matched to a gene: 6. The CDR3 is made up of 14 amino acids. This record belongs to a study of T cell responses to AZD1222 COVID-19 vaccine. The method was immunoSEQ multiplex PCR; TCRdb's version includes in-frame clones alone and lacks a portion of them. The sample carries around 130,000 clones, 89% recorded once. This receptor was obtained from an adult who received the AZD1222 COVID-19 vaccine. Sample: peripheral blood, taken 28 days after the second AZD1222 dose. The chain employs TRBV5-6 and TRBJ1-5; 11 nucleotides align to TRBD1. The CDR3, as DNA: TGTGCCAGCAGCCATAGGGACAGGGGGTTGCCCCAGCATTTT. This encodes CASSHRDRGLPQHF.